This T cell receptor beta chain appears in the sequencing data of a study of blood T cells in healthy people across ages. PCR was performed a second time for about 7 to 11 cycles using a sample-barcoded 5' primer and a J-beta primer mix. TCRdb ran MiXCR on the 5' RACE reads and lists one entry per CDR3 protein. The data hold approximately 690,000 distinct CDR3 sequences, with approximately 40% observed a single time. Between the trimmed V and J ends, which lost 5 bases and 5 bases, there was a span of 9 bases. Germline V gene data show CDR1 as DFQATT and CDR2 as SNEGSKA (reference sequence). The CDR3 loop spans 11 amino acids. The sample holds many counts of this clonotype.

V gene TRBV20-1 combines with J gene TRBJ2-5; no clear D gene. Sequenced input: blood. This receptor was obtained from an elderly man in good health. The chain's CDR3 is CSAEHSETQYF. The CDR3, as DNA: TGCAGTGCTGAGCACTCGGAGACCCAGTACTTC.